The 23 T cell receptor beta chains below come from one sample, sequenced in a study of blood T cells in healthy people across ages. It was with a sample-barcoded 5' primer and a J-beta primer mix that a second PCR of roughly 7 to 12 cycles was run. TCRdb reprocessed the 5' RACE reads with MiXCR, giving one entry per CDR3 protein. This table holds about 730,000 distinct CDR3 sequences, roughly 44% found once. The sequencing sample was made of blood. Receptors were obtained from a woman aged 60-75 years in good health.

This clonotype came up a few times. This chain links TRBV29-1 with TRBJ1-2; 8 bases are shared with TRBD1. The CDR3 totals 13 residues. After removal of 5 bases from V and 5 bases from J, the junction contained 7 bases not matched to a gene. Per germline, CDR1 SQVTM and CDR2 ANQGSEA. This CDR3 reads CSVSTGGSYGYTF. Here the CDR3 DNA reads TGCAGCGTTTCTACAGGGGGTTCTTATGGCTACACCTTC.

This chain connects TRBV4-1 to TRBJ2-7; no clear D gene. Germline-derived CDR1 and CDR2 are MGHRA and YSYEKL. The CDR3 consists of 15 residues. V lost 3 bases, J lost 3 bases, and 15 bases lay in between. CDR3 sequence reads: CASSHARGRSYEQYF. The CDR3 bases are TGCGCCAGCAGCCATGCCCGTGGCCGGAGCTACGAGCAGTACTTC.

Turning to this clonotype: A much more abundant neighbour one base away suggests this may be a read error. This sequence joins TRBV5-1 and TRBJ1-2; TRBD1 aligns across 7 bases. This CDR3 region has 13 residues. The germline V gene encodes CDR1 SGHRS and CDR2 YFSETQ. The junction had 5 bases not matched to a gene; V was cut back by 4 bases and J by 5 bases. The CDR3 sequence: CASSPGQLYGYTF. The CDR3 region has the DNA TGCGCCAGCAGCCCGGGACAGCTTTATGGCTACACCTTC.

CDR3 residues: CASSQEFRTAGTDTQYF. CDR3 DNA: TGTGCCAGCAGCCAAGAATTCAGGACCGCAGGCACAGATACGCAGTATTTT. The chain combines TRBV14 with TRBJ2-3; the D is unclear. The germline V gene encodes CDR1 SGHDN and CDR2 FVKESK. Trimming took 0 bases from V and 1 from J, leaving 14 bases between them. This CDR3 has 17 residues.

The chain is built from TRBV19 and TRBJ2-6; D is perhaps TRBD1 or TRBD2 (5 bases each). This CDR3 is 14 amino acids long. Trimming removed 4 bases from V and 4 bases from J, with 8 bases in between. Germline lookup yields CDR1 LNHDA and CDR2 SQIVND (reference sequence). This CDR3 is CASSRGYGANVLTF. The DNA for the CDR3 is TGTGCCAGTAGTAGGGGGTACGGGGCCAACGTCCTGACTTTC.

Only a few counts were recorded for this clonotype. CDR3 sequence reads: CASSLGVGGGQPQHF. The CDR3 DNA reads as TGCGCCAGCAGCTTGGGAGTTGGGGGCGGCCAGCCCCAGCATTTT. The chain recombines TRBV5-1 with TRBJ1-5, with a weak D call TRBD1 (6 bases). V lost 0 bases, J lost 7 bases, and 14 bases lay in between. This CDR3 contains 15 residues. The germline CDR1 and CDR2 sequences are SGHRS and YFSETQ.

The J gene is TRBJ2-1, the V gene TRBV7-3, with 13 bases identical to TRBD2. Germline CDR1 and CDR2: SGHTA and FQGTGA. Germline trimming cut 4 bases from V and 7 bases from J; bases unmatched to any gene: 7. CDR3 length equals 16 residues. Written as DNA, the CDR3 is TGTGCCAGCAGCTCCGGGACTAGCGGGATACCGAATGAGCAGTTCTTC. Its protein product is CASSSGTSGIPNEQFF.

The chain carries TRBV12-3 or TRBV12-4 and TRBJ2-1, with 8 bases fitting TRBD2. This CDR3 is built from 14 residues. V was pared by 8 bases and J by 1 base, with 4 bases of the junction left unmatched. DNA for the CDR3: TGTGCCAGCCGGGAGGGCCGGTCCTACAATGAGCAGTTCTTC. Translating it yields CASREGRSYNEQFF.

The genes are TRBV15 and TRBJ2-2; D might be TRBD2 (6 bases). Deletions cut 1 base from V and 3 bases from J, with 6 bases between. Looked up from germline, CDR1 is LNHNV and CDR2 is YYDKDF (reference sequence). The CDR3 has 14 amino acids. In DNA, the CDR3 is TGTGCCACCAGCAGAGGGAGGGACACCGGGGAGCTGTTTTTT. This codes for CATSRGRDTGELFF. The full variable domain, its missing parts supplied by reference TRBV15 and TRBJ2-2, is DAMVIQNPRYQVTQFGKPVTLSCSQTLNHNVMYWYQQKSSQAPKLLFHYYDKDFNNEADTPDNFQSRRPNTSFCFLDIRSPGLGDTAMYLCATSRGRDTGELFFGEGSRLTVL.

This clonotype was counted between two and nine times. This rearrangement joins TRBV6-2 or TRBV6-3 to TRBJ2-2, with D perhaps TRBD2 (6 bases). Germline CDR1 and CDR2: MNHEY and SVGEGT. V gave up 6 bases and J gave up 6 bases, with 17 bases separating them. This CDR3 has 15 residues. Here the CDR3 reads CASSPTTSGSGELFF. The CDR3 DNA is TGTGCCAGCAGCCCCACGACTAGTGGGTCCGGGGAGCTGTTTTTT.

Only a few counts were recorded for this clonotype. The genes are TRBV18 and TRBJ2-1; D might be TRBD2 (6 bases). The CDR3 covers 15 residues. Germline V gene data show CDR1 as KGHSH and CDR2 as LQKENI. Trimming shortened V by 3 bases and J by 8 bases, and 17 bases separated the two germline ends. CDR3 nucleotide sequence: TGTGCCAGCTCACCGGGACCGTCGACTAGGCATGAGCAGTTCTTC. Residues: CASSPGPSTRHEQFF.

This clonotype showed up many times. The rearrangement links TRBV7-2 to TRBJ2-5; TRBD2 matches 11 bases. Germline V CDR1 and CDR2: SGHTA, FQGNSA. This CDR3 comprises 16 residues. Unmatched junction bases numbered 4, after V lost 0 bases and J lost 4 bases. The CDR3, as DNA: TGTGCCAGCAGCTTAGCGTCTAGCGGGGGGATAGAGACCCAGTACTTC. Residues: CASSLASSGGIETQYF.

This sequence joins TRBV6-5 and TRBJ1-2; 10 nucleotides align to TRBD1. This CDR3 has 15 amino acids. The germline V gene encodes CDR1 MNHEY and CDR2 SVGAGI. The J segment lost 6 bases and the V segment lost 5 bases, leaving 9 bases of the junction unmatched. CDR3 amino acids: CASSRPGQGRDGYTF. The CDR3 bases are TGTGCCAGCAGTAGACCGGGACAGGGGAGAGATGGCTACACCTTC.

This clonotype has more than one count but fewer than ten. The V and J genes are TRBV7-8 and TRBJ2-5; 9 nucleotides line up with TRBD1. The assigned J gene may be wrong: the sequence end matches TRBJ2-7 better. This CDR3 is 14 amino acids long. Germline V gives CDR1 SGHVS, CDR2 FQNEAQ. CDR3 bases: TGTGCCAGCAGCTTATTGACAGGGGGCTACGAGCAGTACTTC. Encoded protein: CASSLLTGGYEQYF.

The chain joins TRBV7-9 to TRBJ2-7; possibly TRBD1 or TRBD2 for D (5 bases each). Germline CDR1 is SEHNR and CDR2 is FQNEAQ (reference sequence). Trimming shortened V by 5 bases and J by 0 bases, and 14 bases separated the two germline ends. This CDR3 comprises 15 residues. The CDR3 nucleotides are TGTGCCAGCAGCCCCACCGGGACGGACTCCTACGAGCAGTACTTC. Translating gives CASSPTGTDSYEQYF.

The chain combines TRBV27 with TRBJ1-2; weak D call: TRBD1 (5 bases). The V and J ends lost 0 bases and 7 bases respectively, with 24 bases between them. Germline lookup yields CDR1 MNHEY and CDR2 SMNVEV (reference sequence). This CDR3 comprises 18 residues. The CDR3 coding sequence is TGTGCCAGCAGTTTATCGGGGCGGGCCGGCGATACCCAACGTGGCTACACCTTC. Protein: CASSLSGRAGDTQRGYTF.

This clonotype occurred many times. The rearrangement joins TRBV3-1 to TRBJ2-5; D possibly corresponds to TRBD1 (6 bases). CDR1 LGHDT and CDR2 YNNKEL come from the germline V gene (reference sequence). The CDR3 runs 15 residues. V dropped 8 bases and J dropped 1 base, with 17 bases sitting between them. CDR3 in amino acids: CASSYSGQIQETQYF. In DNA, the CDR3 is TGTGCCAGCTCATACTCAGGACAGATCCAAGAGACCCAGTACTTC.

This clonotype was detected only a few times. This rearrangement joins TRBV5-5 to TRBJ2-4, with TRBD2 matching over 10 bases. Germline V lookup: CDR1 SGHKS, CDR2 YYEKEE (reference sequence). This CDR3 is built from 14 residues. Germline trimming cut 5 bases from V and 7 bases from J; bases unmatched to any gene: 6. The CDR3 DNA is TGTGCCAGCAGTGAGCGGGAGGGCCGGAACATTCAGTACTTC. This gives the protein CASSEREGRNIQYF.

This clonotype was recorded once. V is TRBV28 and J is TRBJ2-7; 8 nucleotides match TRBD2. Germline lookup yields CDR1 MDHEN and CDR2 SYDVKM. The CDR3 is 17 residues long. The V gene end was trimmed by 6 bases and the J gene end by 4 bases; junction bases not matched to a gene: 17. In nucleotides, the CDR3 is TGTGCCAGCAGCTTCCTCTTCGTGCGAGCGGGGGTTTACGAGCAGTACTTC. This gives the protein CASSFLFVRAGVYEQYF.

This clonotype was picked up a small number of times. V is TRBV12-3 or TRBV12-4 and J is TRBJ2-3, with D perhaps being TRBD1 or TRBD2 (5 bases each). V shed 8 bases and J shed 2 bases, with 14 bases lying between them. CDR3 length: 14 amino acids. This chain's CDR3 is CASRRTGTTDTQYF. In nucleotides, the CDR3 is TGTGCCAGCCGGAGGACCGGGACCACAGATACGCAGTATTTT.

This clonotype was seen only a few times. J is TRBJ1-2 and V is TRBV4-2; a possible D gene is TRBD1 (5 bases). Germline CDR1 LGHNA, CDR2 YNFKEQ. The CDR3 spans 16 residues. V gave up 0 bases and J gave up 4 bases, with 15 bases separating them. CDR3 coding DNA: TGTGCCAGCAGCCAAGATGCGGAAGGGGTTATCTATGGCTACACCTTC. Protein: CASSQDAEGVIYGYTF.

The V and J genes are TRBV20-1 and TRBJ1-1; 7 bases map to TRBD1. With V trimmed by 3 bases and J by 1 base, 11 bases remained unmatched. The CDR3 is made up of 16 amino acids. Germline-derived CDR1 and CDR2 are DFQATT and SNEGSKA (reference sequence). CDR3 in amino acids: CSASSTGRGRNTEAFF. As DNA, the CDR3 is TGCAGTGCTAGCTCGACAGGGAGGGGGAGGAACACTGAAGCTTTCTTT.

The CDR3 DNA reads TGCAGTGCTAGAGATATCGGGGTAGCGGGGGCGATTGCACAAGAGACCCAGTACTTC. It is translated as CSARDIGVAGAIAQETQYF. V is TRBV20-1 and J is TRBJ2-5; the match to TRBD2 covers 9 bases. CDR1 is DFQATT and CDR2 is SNEGSKA in the germline V gene (reference sequence). The trim removed 0 bases at V and 2 bases at J, leaving 16 bases unmatched. The length of the CDR3 is 19 residues.